This TCR beta chain was recorded in a study of T cell responses to AZD1222 COVID-19 vaccine. Points from the study as a whole: Along spike, vaccine-associated CD4 TCRs were found throughout, with dominance at 160-218 and 743-854. Donor demographics were predominantly white British with a female majority; clonal diversity may be underestimated. Targeting of unmutated variant regions was reportedly seen in nearly half of spike-specific TCRs. The study found Spike-specific TCR breadth and depth rose after two AZD1222 doses.

As concerns this clone: Its antigen is unidentified.

Assay: immunoSEQ multiplex PCR; the TCRdb copy retains only in-frame clones and omits some. The sample yields roughly 34,000 clones, roughly nine tenths seen once. The germline gives CDR1 MNHEY, CDR2 SMNVEV (reference sequence). The CDR3 is 11 residues long. V lost 2 bases and J lost 4, with 3 bases in between. The rearrangement joins TRBV27 to TRBJ2-7, with D unclear. The source was peripheral blood, collected on day 0 of AZD1222 vaccination. The TCR was taken from an adult in good health. The CDR3 protein is CASSLGYEQYF. The DNA for the CDR3 is TGTGCCAGCAGTTTAGGGTACGAGCAGTACTTC.